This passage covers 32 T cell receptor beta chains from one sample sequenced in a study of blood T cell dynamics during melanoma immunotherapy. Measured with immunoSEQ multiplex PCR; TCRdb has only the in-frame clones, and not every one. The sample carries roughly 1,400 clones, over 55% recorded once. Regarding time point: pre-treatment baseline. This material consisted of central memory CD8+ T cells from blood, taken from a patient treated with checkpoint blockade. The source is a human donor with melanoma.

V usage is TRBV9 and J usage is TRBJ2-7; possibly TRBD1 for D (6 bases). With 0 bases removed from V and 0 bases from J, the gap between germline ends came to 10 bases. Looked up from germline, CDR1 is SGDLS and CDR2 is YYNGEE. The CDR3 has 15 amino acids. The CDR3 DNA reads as TGTGCCAGCAGCGTAGCGGGGACACACTCCTACGAGCAGTACTTC. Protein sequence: CASSVAGTHSYEQYF.

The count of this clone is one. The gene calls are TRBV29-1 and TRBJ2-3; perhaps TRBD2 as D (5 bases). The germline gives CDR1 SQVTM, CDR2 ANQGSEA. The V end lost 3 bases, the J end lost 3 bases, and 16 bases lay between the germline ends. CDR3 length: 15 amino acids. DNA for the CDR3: TGCAGCGTTGACGGGTTTCTGGCGGGTACAGATACGCAGTATTTT. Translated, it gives CSVDGFLAGTDTQYF.

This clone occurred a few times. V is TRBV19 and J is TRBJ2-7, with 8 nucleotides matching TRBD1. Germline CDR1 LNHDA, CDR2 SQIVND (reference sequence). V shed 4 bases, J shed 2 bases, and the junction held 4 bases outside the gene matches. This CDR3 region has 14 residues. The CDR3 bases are TGTGCCAGTAGTACCAGGACAGGGCCCTACGAGCAGTACTTC. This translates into CASSTRTGPYEQYF.

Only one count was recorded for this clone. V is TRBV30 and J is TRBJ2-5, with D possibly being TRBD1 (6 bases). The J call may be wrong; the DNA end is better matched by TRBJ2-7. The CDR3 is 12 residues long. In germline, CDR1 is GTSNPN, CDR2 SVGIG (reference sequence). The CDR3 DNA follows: TGTGCCTGGAGGGAACAGGGAGCCGAGCAGTACTTC. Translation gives CAWREQGAEQYF.

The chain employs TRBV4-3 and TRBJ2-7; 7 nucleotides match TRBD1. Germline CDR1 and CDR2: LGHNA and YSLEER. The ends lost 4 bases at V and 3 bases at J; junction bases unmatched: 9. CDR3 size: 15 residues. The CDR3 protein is CASSPQRTGHYEQYF. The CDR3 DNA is TGCGCCAGCAGCCCTCAACGGACAGGACACTACGAGCAGTACTTC.

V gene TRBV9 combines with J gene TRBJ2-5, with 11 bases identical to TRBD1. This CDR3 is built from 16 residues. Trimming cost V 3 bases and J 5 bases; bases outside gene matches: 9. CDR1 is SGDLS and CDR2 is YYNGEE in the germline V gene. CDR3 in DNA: TGTGCCAGCAGCGCCTACGGACAGGGGGCAAGGGAGACCCAGTACTTC. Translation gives CASSAYGQGARETQYF.

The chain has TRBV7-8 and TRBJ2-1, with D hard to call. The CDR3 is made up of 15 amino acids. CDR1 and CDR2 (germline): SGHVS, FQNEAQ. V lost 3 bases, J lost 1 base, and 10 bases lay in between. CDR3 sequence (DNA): TGTGCCAGCAGCTTGTCTCTCGGGTCCTACAATGAGCAGTTCTTC. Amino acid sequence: CASSLSLGSYNEQFF. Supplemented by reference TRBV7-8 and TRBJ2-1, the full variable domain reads GAGVSQSPRYKVAKRGQDVALRCDPISGHVSLFWYQQALGQGPEFLTYFQNEAQLDKSGLPSDRFFAERPEGSVSTLKIQRTQQEDSAVYLCASSLSLGSYNEQFFGPGTRLTVL.

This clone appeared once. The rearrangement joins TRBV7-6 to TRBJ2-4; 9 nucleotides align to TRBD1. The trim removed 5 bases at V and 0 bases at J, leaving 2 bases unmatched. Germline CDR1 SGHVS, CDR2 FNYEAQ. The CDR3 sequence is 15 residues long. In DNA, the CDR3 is TGTGCCAGCAGCACGGGACAGGGAGCCAAAAACATTCAGTACTTC. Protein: CASSTGQGAKNIQYF.

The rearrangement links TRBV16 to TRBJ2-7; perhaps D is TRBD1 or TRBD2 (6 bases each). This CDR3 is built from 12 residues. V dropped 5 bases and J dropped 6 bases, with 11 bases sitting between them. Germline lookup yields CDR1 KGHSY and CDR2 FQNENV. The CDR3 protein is CASSAGGGEQYF. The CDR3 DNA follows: TGTGCCAGCAGCGCTGGAGGGGGCGAGCAGTACTTC.

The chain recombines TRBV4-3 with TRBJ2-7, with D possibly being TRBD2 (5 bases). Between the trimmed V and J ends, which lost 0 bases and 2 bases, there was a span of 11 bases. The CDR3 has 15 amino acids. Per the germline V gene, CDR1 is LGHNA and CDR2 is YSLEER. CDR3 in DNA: TGCGCCAGCAGCCAAGACCCGGGATTAGCCTACGAGCAGTACTTC. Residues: CASSQDPGLAYEQYF.

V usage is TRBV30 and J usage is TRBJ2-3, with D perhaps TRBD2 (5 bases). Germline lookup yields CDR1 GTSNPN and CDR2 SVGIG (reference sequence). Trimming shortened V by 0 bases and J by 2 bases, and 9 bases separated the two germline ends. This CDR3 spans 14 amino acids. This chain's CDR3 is CAWSVLGNTDTQYF. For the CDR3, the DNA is TGTGCCTGGAGTGTACTAGGAAACACAGATACGCAGTATTTT.

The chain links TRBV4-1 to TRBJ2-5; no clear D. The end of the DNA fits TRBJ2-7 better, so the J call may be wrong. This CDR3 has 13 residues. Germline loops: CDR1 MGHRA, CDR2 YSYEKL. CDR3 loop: CASSPRGLYEQYF. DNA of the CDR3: TGCGCCAGCAGCCCCCGTGGTCTCTACGAGCAGTACTTC.

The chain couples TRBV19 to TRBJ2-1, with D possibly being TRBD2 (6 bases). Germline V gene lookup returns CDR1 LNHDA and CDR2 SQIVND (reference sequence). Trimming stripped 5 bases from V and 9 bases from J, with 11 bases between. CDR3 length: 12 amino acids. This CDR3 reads CASSAFGGEQFF. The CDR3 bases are TGTGCCAGTAGTGCTTTCGGGGGTGAGCAGTTCTTC.

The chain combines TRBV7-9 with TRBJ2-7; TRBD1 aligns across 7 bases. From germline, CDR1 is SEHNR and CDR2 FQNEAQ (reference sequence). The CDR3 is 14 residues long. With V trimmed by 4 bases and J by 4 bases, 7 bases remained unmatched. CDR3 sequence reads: CASSYPRTGYEQYF. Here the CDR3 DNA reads TGTGCCAGCAGCTACCCTAGGACAGGTTACGAGCAGTACTTC.

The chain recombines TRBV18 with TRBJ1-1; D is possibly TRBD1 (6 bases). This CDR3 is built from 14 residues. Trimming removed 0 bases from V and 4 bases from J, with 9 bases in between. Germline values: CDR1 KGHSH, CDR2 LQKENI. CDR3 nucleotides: TGTGCCAGCTCACCACCAGGGGGGAGCACTGAAGCTTTCTTT. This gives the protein CASSPPGGSTEAFF. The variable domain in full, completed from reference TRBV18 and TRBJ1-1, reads NAGVMQNPRHLVRRRGQEARLRCSPMKGHSHVYWYRQLPEEGLKFMVYLQKENIIDESGMPKERFSAEFPKEGPSILRIQQVVRGDSAAYFCASSPPGGSTEAFFGQGTRLTVV.

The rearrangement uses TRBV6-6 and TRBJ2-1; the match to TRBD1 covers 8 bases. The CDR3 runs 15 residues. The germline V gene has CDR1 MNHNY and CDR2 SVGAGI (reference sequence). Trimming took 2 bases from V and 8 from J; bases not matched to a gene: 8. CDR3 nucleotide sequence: TGTGCCAGCAGTTACCCCCCCGACAGGGGTGATGAGCAGTTCTTC. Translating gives CASSYPPDRGDEQFF.

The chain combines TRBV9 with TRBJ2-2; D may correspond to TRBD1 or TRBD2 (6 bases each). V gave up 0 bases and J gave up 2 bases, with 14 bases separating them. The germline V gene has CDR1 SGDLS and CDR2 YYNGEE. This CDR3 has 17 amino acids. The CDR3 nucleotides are TGTGCCAGCAGCGTAGCACTACGGGGGCCTAACACCGGGGAGCTGTTTTTT. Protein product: CASSVALRGPNTGELFF.

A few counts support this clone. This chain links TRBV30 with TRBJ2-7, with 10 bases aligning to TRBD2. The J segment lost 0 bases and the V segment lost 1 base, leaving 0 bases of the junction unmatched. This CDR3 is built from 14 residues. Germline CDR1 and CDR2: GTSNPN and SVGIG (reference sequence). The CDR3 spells CAWSASGSSYEQYF. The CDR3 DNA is TGTGCCTGGAGTGCTAGCGGGAGCTCCTACGAGCAGTACTTC.

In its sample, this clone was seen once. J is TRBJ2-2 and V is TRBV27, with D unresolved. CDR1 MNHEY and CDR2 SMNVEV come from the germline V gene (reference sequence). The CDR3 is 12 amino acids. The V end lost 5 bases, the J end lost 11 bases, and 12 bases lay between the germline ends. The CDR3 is CASSKGYYELFF. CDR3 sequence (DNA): TGTGCCAGCAGTAAAGGGTACTATGAGCTGTTTTTT.

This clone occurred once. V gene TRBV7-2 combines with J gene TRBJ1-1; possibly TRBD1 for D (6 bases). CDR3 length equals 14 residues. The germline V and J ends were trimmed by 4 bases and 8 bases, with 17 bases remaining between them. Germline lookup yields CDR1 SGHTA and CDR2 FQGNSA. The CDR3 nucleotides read TGTGCCAGCAGCTATAAATCAGGGGAGCGGGAAGCTTTCTTT. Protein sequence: CASSYKSGEREAFF.

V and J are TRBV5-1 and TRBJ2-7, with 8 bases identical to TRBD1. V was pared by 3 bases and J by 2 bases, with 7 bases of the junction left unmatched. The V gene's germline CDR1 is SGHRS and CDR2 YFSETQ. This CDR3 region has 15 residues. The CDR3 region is CASSSTGTGAYEQYF. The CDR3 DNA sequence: TGCGCCAGCAGCTCTACCGGGACAGGAGCCTACGAGCAGTACTTC.

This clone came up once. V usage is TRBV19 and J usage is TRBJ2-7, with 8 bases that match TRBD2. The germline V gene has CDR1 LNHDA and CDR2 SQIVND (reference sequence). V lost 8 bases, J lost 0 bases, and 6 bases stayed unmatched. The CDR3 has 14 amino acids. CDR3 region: CASSPSGSSYEQYF. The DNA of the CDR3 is TGTGCCAGTTCACCCAGCGGGAGCTCCTACGAGCAGTACTTC. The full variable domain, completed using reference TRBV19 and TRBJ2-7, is DGGITQSPKYLFRKEGQNVTLSCEQNLNHDAMYWYRQDPGQGLRLIYYSQIVNDFQKGDIAEGYSVSREKKESFPLTVTSAQKNPTAFYLCASSPSGSSYEQYFGPGTRLTVT.

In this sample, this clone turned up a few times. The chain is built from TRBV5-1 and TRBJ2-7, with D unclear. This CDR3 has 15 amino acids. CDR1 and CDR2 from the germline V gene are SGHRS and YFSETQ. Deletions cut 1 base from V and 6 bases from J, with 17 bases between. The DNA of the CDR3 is TGCGCCAGCAGCTTGTTGCAGGCCCAAGTCAGCGAGCAGTACTTC. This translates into CASSLLQAQVSEQYF.

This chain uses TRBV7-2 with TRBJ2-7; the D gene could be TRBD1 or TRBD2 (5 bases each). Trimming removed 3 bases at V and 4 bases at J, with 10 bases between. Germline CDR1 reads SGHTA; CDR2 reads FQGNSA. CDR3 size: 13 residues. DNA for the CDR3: TGTGCCAGCAGCTTTGGGGGATTTTACGAGCAGTACTTC. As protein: CASSFGGFYEQYF.

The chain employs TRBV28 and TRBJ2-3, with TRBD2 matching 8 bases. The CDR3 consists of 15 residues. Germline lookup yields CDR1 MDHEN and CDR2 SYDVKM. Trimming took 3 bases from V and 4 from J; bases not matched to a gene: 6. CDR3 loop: CASSFRGRIADTQYF. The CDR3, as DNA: TGTGCCAGCAGTTTTCGCGGGAGGATCGCAGATACGCAGTATTTT.

CDR3 in amino acids: CATRGDYEQYF. CDR3 bases: TGTGCCACCAGGGGGGATTACGAGCAGTACTTC. The V and J genes are TRBV7-2 and TRBJ2-7, with D possibly being TRBD1 (7 bases). The CDR3 is made up of 11 amino acids. With 10 bases removed from V and 4 bases from J, the gap between germline ends came to 11 bases. Germline CDR1 is SGHTA and CDR2 is FQGNSA.

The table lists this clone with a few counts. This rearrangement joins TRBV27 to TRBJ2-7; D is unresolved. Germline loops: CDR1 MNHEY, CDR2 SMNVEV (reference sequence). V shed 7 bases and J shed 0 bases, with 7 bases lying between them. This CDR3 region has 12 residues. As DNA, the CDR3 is TGTGCCAGCATATCGGGCTCCTACGAGCAGTACTTC. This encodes CASISGSYEQYF.

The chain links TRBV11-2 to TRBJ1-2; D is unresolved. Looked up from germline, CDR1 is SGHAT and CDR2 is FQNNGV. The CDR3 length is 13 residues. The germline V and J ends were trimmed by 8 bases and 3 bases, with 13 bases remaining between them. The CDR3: CASLGSLDYGYTF. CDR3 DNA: TGTGCCAGCTTAGGCAGCCTGGACTATGGCTACACCTTC.

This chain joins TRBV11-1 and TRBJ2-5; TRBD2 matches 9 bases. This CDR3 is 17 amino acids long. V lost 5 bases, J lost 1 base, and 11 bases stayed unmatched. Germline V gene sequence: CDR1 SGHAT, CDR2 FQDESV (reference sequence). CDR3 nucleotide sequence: TGTGCCAGCAGCCCCAGACTAGCGGAAGTGCCCCAAGAGACCCAGTACTTC. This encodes CASSPRLAEVPQETQYF.

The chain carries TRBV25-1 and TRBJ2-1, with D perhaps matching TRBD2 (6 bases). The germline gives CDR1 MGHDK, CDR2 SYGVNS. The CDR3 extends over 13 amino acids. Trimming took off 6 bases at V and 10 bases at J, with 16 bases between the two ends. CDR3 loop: CASSPFQTREQFF. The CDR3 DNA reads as TGTGCCAGCAGCCCCTTTCAGACTAGGGAGCAGTTCTTC.

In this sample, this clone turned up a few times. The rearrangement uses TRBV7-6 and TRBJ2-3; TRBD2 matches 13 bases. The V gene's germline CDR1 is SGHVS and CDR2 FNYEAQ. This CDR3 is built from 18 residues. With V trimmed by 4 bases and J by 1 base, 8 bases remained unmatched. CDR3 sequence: CASSSTSGRVLGTDTQYF. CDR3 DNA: TGTGCCAGCAGCTCCACTAGCGGGAGGGTCCTCGGCACAGATACGCAGTATTTT. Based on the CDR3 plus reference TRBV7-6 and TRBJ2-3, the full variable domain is GAGVSQSPRYKVTKRGQDVALRCDPISGHVSLYWYRQALGQGPEFLTYFNYEAQQDKSGLPNDRFSAERPEGSISTLTIQRTEQRDSAMYRCASSSTSGRVLGTDTQYFGPGTRLTVL.

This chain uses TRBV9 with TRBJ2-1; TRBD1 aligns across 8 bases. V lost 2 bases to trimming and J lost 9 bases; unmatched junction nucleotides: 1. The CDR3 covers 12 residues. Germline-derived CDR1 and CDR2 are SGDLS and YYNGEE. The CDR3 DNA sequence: TGTGCCAGCAGCGTCGACAGGGGTGAGCAGTTCTTC. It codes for CASSVDRGEQFF.